Reported below is one T cell receptor (beta chain). At one end the junction does not follow the germline gene, possibly because of a read error. This specimen includes other DNA sequences encoding the same CDR3. This specimen comes from a study of shared T cell receptors in the human thymus. Per the germline V gene, CDR1 is SGHDT and CDR2 is YYEEEE. The CDR3 length is 13 residues. Method: immunoSEQ multiplex PCR; TCRdb's copy keeps in-frame clones and lacks some. The top ten clones hold 0.0094% of a sample with some 660,000 clones, around 87% of them seen once. In addition, the sample was reused for a study of human thymus T cells. From that paper: What appeared biased in thymic and blood repertoires was the usage of V and J genes.

The rearrangement links TRBV5-6 to TRBJ1-2, with 7 bases aligning to TRBD1. Material: thymocytes. This receptor was identified in a boy younger than two with a congenital heart defect. CDR3 in amino acids: CASSCQGDYGYTF. CDR3 DNA sequence: TGCGCCAGCAGCTGTCAGGGGGACTATGGCTACACCTTC.